This is a list of T cell receptor beta chains from one sample in a study of ipilimumab plus nivolumab after autologous stem cell transplantation. Clones were sequenced by immunoSEQ multiplex PCR, and TCRdb holds only the in-frame ones, with some missing. The sample lists about 20,000 clones, around 80% occurring once. This sample comprised PBMCs, obtained in a trial of ipilimumab plus nivolumab as post-transplant consolidation. These receptors were obtained from a male donor with diffuse large B-cell lymphoma. CDR3s leave out the opening cysteine and the closing phenylalanine or tryptophan. Fields, in order: V gene, CDR3 protein.

TRBV2 ASSDRRLQETQY
TRBV27 ASSLGALAGGQNTGELF
TRBV2 ASFAGNEKLF
TRBV5-1 ASSLEGRGTGELF
TRBV18 ASSPTGTTGELF
TRBV27 ASIVIPCRDVIHPLH
TRBV5-5 ASSPPPGRSVDYGYT
TRBV6-5 ASSYSLKGGYEAF
TRBV21-1 ASSRLVDGYT
TRBV7-2 ASSRDLAGGNTGELF
TRBV28 ASSSKSWTELNTEAF
TRBV5-1 ASSLGQGAFMNTEAF
TRBV5-8 ASSLTGGWNSPLH
TRBV30 AWSVKGYEAPLH
TRBV7-8 ASSSQAISYNEQF
TRBV27 ASSWDSTYEQY
TRBV28 AIRWEDGYT
TRBV4-1 ASSQPEGWDNEQF
TRBV28 ASSSPREGGNTIY
TRBV7-8 ASSSEGSTNEKLF
TRBV15 ATSRMGGGRINEKLF
TRBV7-8 ASSSYFLTRPSANTGELF
TRBV5-5 ASSLGLSSGNTIY